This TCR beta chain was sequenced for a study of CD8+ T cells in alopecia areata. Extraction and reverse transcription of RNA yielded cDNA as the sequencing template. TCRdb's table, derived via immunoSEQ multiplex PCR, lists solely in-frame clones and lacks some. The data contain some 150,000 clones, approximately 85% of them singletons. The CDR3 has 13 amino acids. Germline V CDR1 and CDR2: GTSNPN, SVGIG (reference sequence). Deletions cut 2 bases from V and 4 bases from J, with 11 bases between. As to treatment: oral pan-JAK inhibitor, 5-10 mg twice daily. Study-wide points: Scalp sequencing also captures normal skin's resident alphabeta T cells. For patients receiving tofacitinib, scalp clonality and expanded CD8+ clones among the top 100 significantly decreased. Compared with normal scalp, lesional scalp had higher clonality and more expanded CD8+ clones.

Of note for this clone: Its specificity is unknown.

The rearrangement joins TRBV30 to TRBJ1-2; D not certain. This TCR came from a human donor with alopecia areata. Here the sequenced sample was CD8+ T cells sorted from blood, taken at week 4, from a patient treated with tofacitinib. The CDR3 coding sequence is TGTGCCTGGAGTATGGGTGACGGCTATGGCTACACCTTC. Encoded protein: CAWSMGDGYGYTF.